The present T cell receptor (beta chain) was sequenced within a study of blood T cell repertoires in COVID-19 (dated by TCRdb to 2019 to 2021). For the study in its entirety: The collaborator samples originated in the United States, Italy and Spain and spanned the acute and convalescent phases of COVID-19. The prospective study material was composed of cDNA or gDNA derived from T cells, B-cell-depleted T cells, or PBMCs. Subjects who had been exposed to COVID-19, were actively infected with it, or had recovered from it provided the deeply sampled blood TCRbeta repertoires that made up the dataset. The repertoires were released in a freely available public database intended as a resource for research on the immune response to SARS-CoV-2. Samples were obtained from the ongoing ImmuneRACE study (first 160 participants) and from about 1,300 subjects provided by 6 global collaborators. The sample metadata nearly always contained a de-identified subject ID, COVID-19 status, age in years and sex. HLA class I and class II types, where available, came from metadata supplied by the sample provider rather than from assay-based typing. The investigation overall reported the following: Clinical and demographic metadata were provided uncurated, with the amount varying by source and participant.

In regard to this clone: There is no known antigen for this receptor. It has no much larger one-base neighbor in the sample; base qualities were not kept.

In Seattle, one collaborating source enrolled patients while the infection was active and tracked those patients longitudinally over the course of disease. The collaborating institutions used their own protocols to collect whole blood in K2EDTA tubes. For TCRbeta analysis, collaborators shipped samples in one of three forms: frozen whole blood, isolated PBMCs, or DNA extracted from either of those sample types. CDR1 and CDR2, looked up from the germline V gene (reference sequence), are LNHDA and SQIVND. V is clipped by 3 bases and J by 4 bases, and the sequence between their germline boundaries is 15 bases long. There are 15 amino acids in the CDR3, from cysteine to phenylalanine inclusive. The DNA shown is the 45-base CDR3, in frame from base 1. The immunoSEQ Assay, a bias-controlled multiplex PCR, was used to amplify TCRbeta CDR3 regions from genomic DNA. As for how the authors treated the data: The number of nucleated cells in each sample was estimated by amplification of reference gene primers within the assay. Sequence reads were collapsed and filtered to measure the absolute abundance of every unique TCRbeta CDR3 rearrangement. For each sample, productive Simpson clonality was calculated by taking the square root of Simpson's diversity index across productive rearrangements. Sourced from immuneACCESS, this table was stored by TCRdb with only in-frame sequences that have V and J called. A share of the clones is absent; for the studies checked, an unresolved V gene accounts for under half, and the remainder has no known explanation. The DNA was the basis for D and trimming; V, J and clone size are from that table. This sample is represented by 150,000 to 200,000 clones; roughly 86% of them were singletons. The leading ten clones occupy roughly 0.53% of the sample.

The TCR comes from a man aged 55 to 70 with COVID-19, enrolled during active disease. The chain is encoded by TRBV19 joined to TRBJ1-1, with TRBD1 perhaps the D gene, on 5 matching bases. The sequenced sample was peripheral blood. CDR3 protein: CASSMGSRGGTEAFF. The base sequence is TGTGCCAGTAGTATGGGGAGTAGGGGAGGCACTGAAGCTTTCTTT. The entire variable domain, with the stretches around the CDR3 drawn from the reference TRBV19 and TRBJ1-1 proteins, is DGGITQSPKYLFRKEGQNVTLSCEQNLNHDAMYWYRQDPGQGLRLIYYSQIVNDFQKGDIAEGYSVSREKKESFPLTVTSAQKNPTAFYLCASSMGSRGGTEAFFGQGTRLTVV.